This T cell receptor (beta chain) was observed in a study of cytomegalovirus exposure and HLA in healthy donors (TCRdb year 2017). Regarding the complete study: An earlier analysis of 587 of the donors reported over 250 Gb of sequence data and 100 million to 120 million unique TCR beta sequences obtained from 150 million to 200 million T cells. About five DR-DQ haplotypes were treated as single units for association and clustering because of strong linkage in the cohort. A later genetic analysis took genome-wide SNP genotypes for about 65% of the 666 donors and used that subset as a discovery cohort. Rather than drawing on any new phenotypic data, the later analysis identified candidate immune exposures from TCR beta sequences and the way those sequences occurred across donors. The T cell repertoires of several hundred subjects were profiled by immunosequencing and related to cytomegalovirus serostatus. To study patterns of TCR occurrence, a later analysis re-analyzed previously published TCR beta repertoires from around 660 donors and added high-resolution HLA genotyping. An earlier analysis of 587 of the donors applied high-throughput TCR beta sequencing to assess whether each TCR beta V gene segment acted as functional or pseudogenic. The number of typed donors differed by locus: about 620-640 for A, B, C, DRB1 and DQB1; approximately 530 for DQA1; 606 for DPA1; and some 470 for DPB1. All discovery cohort repertoires had been generated on a single sequencing platform. A separate validation cohort of roughly 120 different subjects was used in addition to the roughly 670-subject first cohort. About 300 gigabases of sequencing data and tens of millions of unique TCR sequences were included in an early release covering several hundred HLA-typed donors. Donor age, sex, ethnicity and CMV serostatus were compiled together with the repertoire data. On average, approximately 250,000 unique TCR beta nucleotide sequences were sequenced per donor among 300 to 500 genotyped donors of the cohort, with around 19% of those sequences being non-productive. Among the approximately 430 genotyped donors, approximately 77% belonged to the genetic ancestry cluster associated with self-reported Caucasian donors. The study combined high-throughput TCR immunosequencing, statistical association of individual TCRs with disease status, and machine learning to predict cytomegalovirus infection status. Both class I and class II loci were covered by HLA typing, at four-digit resolution. The study aimed to test whether cataloging public T cell receptors could reveal signatures of past pathogen exposure. Summary of the overall study and its limitations: At a false discovery rate of 0.05, a later analysis linked around 15,000 TCR beta sequences to specific HLA alleles. In both the original and validation cohorts, the classifier was reported to diagnose cytomegalovirus status with high specificity and sensitivity. In a later analysis, most CMV-associated TCR beta chains were found to appear HLA-restricted, with HLA associations seemingly driven largely by CMV exposure. HLA typing was unavailable for some donors at each locus, so association tests used only the typed subset. For the cohort, immune exposure information was limited to CMV serostatus. According to a later genetic analysis, donors in an Asian-associated ancestry cluster had fewer N-insertions in productive TCRs than the approximately 630-donor mean. Sequencing depth was assumed to be roughly uniform across donors in the presence/absence analyses, though that assumption may not hold. Linkage disequilibrium might explain the correlated functional status among segregating V segments, but an unknown experimental factor could not be excluded. Compared with equally common non-associated chains, HLA-associated TCR beta chains in a later analysis were more clonally expanded and had lower generation probabilities. In vitro tests confirmed that a few of the cytomegalovirus-associated TCR beta chains recognize cytomegalovirus antigens. This cohort had only TCR beta chains sequenced, and the lack of alpha or paired-chain data limited which features could be detected. A later analysis found that TCR association rates varied across HLA loci, with DRB1 alleles showing the most associated TCRs and HLA-C alleles the fewest. The earlier analysis of fewer than 750 of the donors excluded some 16 rarely observed V segments, including chromosome 9 orphons, because counts were too low. In an earlier analysis of some 540 of the donors, most TCR beta V segments appeared in productive rearrangements about 87% or about 30% of the time, broadly matching IMGT annotations. In a later analysis, several top co-occurrence clusters were reported to appear linked to parvovirus B19, influenza, CMV and Epstein-Barr virus. A further reported finding was that TCR beta sequences accurately predicted the HLA-A and HLA-B alleles for most subjects in the first cohort. A later genetic analysis associated a missense DCLRE1C variant with V-gene and J-gene trimming of TCR beta chains, and an independent cohort replicated the association. Strong co-occurrence of HLA alleles, especially DR and DQ, made assigning TCR associations to individual alleles difficult. The authors suggested that the approach could potentially be extended to other disease states and immunological phenotypes. A cluster of highly shared sequence variants was judged likely to be a technical artifact of the sequencing pipeline. Most TCR sequences were seen in very few donors, while some public TCRs were found in many individuals. The study listed 164 TCR beta chains as associated with cytomegalovirus. Some IMGT-functional V segments, including TRBV6-2 and TRBV6-3, could not be distinguished by the 87-base-pair reads and were therefore excluded.

Comment on this clone: Its target antigen remains unknown. No base quality values were provided; no much bigger clone lies one nucleotide off.

Library creation used the immunoSEQ multiplex PCR assay. A mixture of 60 forward primers for TCR Vbeta segments and 13 reverse primers for TCR Jbeta segments was used in the multiplex PCR. A multiplex PCR assay on genomic DNA amplified the CDR3 region of rearranged TCR beta genes. On the Illumina HiSeq System, the amplified TCR beta libraries were sequenced as 87-base-pair reads. As for the original processing: Across the 600 to 700 repertoires, a later analysis counted 60 million to 90 million unique TCR beta chains, approximately 12 million of which were shared by at least two donors. To remove PCR and sequencing errors, raw reads were error-corrected and collapsed into unique sequences using a nearest-neighbor algorithm that merged closely related sequences. Alignment of CDR3 sequences to IMGT reference sequences was used to assign V, D and J gene segments. Each retained sequence needed at least a six-nucleotide match to both a V gene segment and a J gene segment. A rearrangement was called productive if the CDR3 had no stop codons and remained in frame with V and J, and every other rearrangement was called non-productive. Following IMGT convention, CDR3 was defined as the stretch from the second conserved V-encoded cysteine to the conserved J-encoded phenylalanine. Sequences without an unambiguous match to a single V gene segment were excluded from the earlier analysis of 500 to 700 of the donors. An earlier analysis of almost 600 of the donors classified V segments as functional when productive rearrangements were above 56.7% and as segregating when the standard deviation between donors was above 5%. To diagnose cytomegalovirus status from the catalog of TCR beta chain sequences, a statistical classification framework was built. In a later analysis, TCR nucleotide sequences were compared against IMGT/GENE-DB human TR gene sequences so that V and J genes could be assigned. The TCRdist pipeline was used in a later analysis to assign CDR3 sequences and most-parsimonious VDJ recombination scenarios. In a later analysis, every TCR beta chain was defined by the combination of its CDR3 amino acid sequence and its V-gene family, and reads without a unique V-gene family were dropped. As a way to deal with suspected cross-contamination and a sequencing artifact, a later analysis dropped under 600 nucleotide sequences that were highly shared and had low generation probability. In a later analysis, a clonal expansion index for each public chain was calculated from normalized within-repertoire ranks of inferred template counts. In a later analysis, generation probabilities were computed using a VDJ recombination model fitted to out-of-frame rearrangements, and the results were checked against IGoR. A later analysis scored TCR-TCR, TCR-HLA and TCR-CMV co-occurrence with hypergeometric tests, applying a repertoire-size bias correction to TCR pairs. In a later analysis, false discovery rates were estimated by permuting HLA or CMV assignments 20 times. In a later analysis, co-occurring TCRs were grouped using DBSCAN, with TCRdist sequence similarity added in when clustering inside HLA-allele-positive subsets. For co-occurrence clustering, repertoires with fewer than 30,000 or more than 120,000 public chains were excluded, along with 4 to 6 repertoires with anomalous nucleotide sharing. The clones in this table, taken by TCRdb from immuneACCESS, are in-frame only. Not every clone is retained; where verified, under half of the shortfall comes from an unresolved V gene, and the cause of the rest is unknown. The D gene and trimming were derived from the DNA, and the V and J assignments and clone size from that table. Recorded for this sample are over 100,000 clones; about three quarters of them occurred a single time. 2% to 3% of the sample belongs to the ten largest clones.

The cohort was made up of hundreds of healthy bone marrow donors. At the time of sampling, all cohort members were nominally healthy, though unrecorded immune exposures were likely present. The donor was CMV seronegative and belonged to the group of more than 300 seronegative cohort members. Every donor gave a peripheral blood sample, and the peripheral blood mononuclear cells from that sample were used for TCR beta sequencing. Genomic DNA was extracted from the blood cell samples with the Qiagen DNeasy Blood Extraction Kit. The CDR3 sequence holds 16 residues, the cysteine and phenylalanine included. CDR3 DNA only is kept here, 48 bases in frame from base 1. Taken from the germline V gene, the CDR1 and CDR2 loops are ENHRY and SYGVKD. Clipping removes 6 bases from V and 5 bases from J, with 15 as the unmatched junction base count.

This TCR came from a female donor in good health and CMV-seronegative. The sample consisted of PBMCs. The chain is made from TRBV10-3 and TRBJ1-1, with 7 middle bases fitting TRBD1. The sequence in DNA is TGTGCCATCAGGAAGACAGGGCTTCAGGGTTCAACTGAAGCTTTCTTT. Its product reads: CAIRKTGLQGSTEAFF.